This note documents a single T cell receptor beta chain sequence. Germline V lookup: CDR1 SGHDT, CDR2 YYEEEE. The CDR3 loop spans 16 amino acids. V lost 1 base, J lost 7 bases, and 15 bases lay in between. The data derive from a study of blood T cell repertoires in COVID-19. Study details: In each case, the material was cDNA or gDNA derived from T cells, B-cell-depleted T cells, or PBMCs.

Assay used: immunoSEQ multiplex PCR; TCRdb lists only in-frame clones, some missing. This table has about 97,000 clones, approximately 87% appearing once. Sequenced: peripheral blood. This sequence joins TRBV5-6 and TRBJ1-6; D perhaps matches TRBD1 (5 bases). The clonotype comes from a human donor in a cohort sampled during active COVID-19. In DNA, the CDR3 is TGTGCCAGCAGCTTGCCGGGAGGGACTGGGAATTCACCCCTCCACTTT. It codes for CASSLPGGTGNSPLHF. Combining the CDR3 with reference TRBV5-6 and TRBJ1-6 gives the whole variable domain DAGVTQSPTHLIKTRGQQVTLRCSPKSGHDTVSWYQQALGQGPQFIFQYYEEEERQRGNFPDRFSGHQFPNYSSELNVNALLLGDSALYLCASSLPGGTGNSPLHFGNGTRLTVT.